The rows below give T cell receptor beta chains drawn from one sample of a study of blood T cells in healthy people across ages. MiXCR, run by TCRdb on the 5' RACE reads, gives a single entry per CDR3 protein. This table has around 650,000 distinct CDR3 sequences, about 30% appearing once. Sequenced: blood. The receptors derive from a woman at least 80 years old in good health. Both conserved end residues are part of each CDR3. The order of the fields is J gene, V gene, D gene, clone size, CDR3 DNA, CDR3 protein. D genes are given only for firm matches. Clone size is given for some rows only: seen once, a few or many times, or a class if the clone is expanded.

>TRBJ1-2|TRBV9|NA|NA
TGTGCCAGCAGCGTTGGGTCTTTCGGCTACACCTTC
CASSVGSFGYTF
>TRBJ2-6|TRBV7-2|NA|many
TGTGCCAGCAGCTATGGGGGTAGCTCTGGGGCCAACGTCCTGACTTTC
CASSYGGSSGANVLTF
>TRBJ1-2|TRBV27|NA|few
TGTGCCAGCAGTTTCCGGCGGGGAAACTATGGCTACACCTTC
CASSFRRGNYGYTF
>TRBJ2-1|TRBV7-9|NA|many
TGTGCCAGCAGCTTTCGGGGGGCGAGTGAGCAGTTCTTC
CASSFRGASEQFF
>TRBJ1-4|TRBV7-9|NA|NA
TGTGCCAGCAGCCCCCAGGAAGTCGAAAAACTGTTTTTT
CASSPQEVEKLFF
>TRBJ2-5|TRBV11-3|NA|many
TGTGCCAGCAGCAAGGGGGACTACCCTCAAGAGACCCAGTACTTC
CASSKGDYPQETQYF
>TRBJ2-5|TRBV29-1|NA|NA
TGCAGCGTTGGATTGGGCAGGCAATCCTTCCAAGAGACCCAGTACTTC
CSVGLGRQSFQETQYF
>TRBJ2-5|TRBV10-3|NA|many
TGTGCCATCAGTAGCAAGGAGACCCAGTACTTC
CAISSKETQYF
>TRBJ1-5|TRBV2|NA|NA
TGTGCCAGTAGCCGGCTCGCGGAGCCCCAGCATTTT
CASSRLAEPQHF
>TRBJ2-4|TRBV5-1|NA|NA
TGCGCCAGCAGCCCTGGGGGCATTCAGTACTTC
CASSPGGIQYF
>TRBJ2-6|TRBV9|TRBD1|few
TGTGCCAGCAGCGGACAGGGGGTGTCTGGGGCCAACGTCCTGACTTTC
CASSGQGVSGANVLTF
>TRBJ1-5|TRBV28|NA|NA
TGTGCCAGCAGGGTAGAGAGCAATCAGCCCCAGCATTTT
CASRVESNQPQHF
>TRBJ2-3|TRBV5-6|TRBD1|many
TGTGCCAGCAGCCCACAGGGGTGGGATACGCAGTATTTT
CASSPQGWDTQYF
>TRBJ2-7|TRBV30|NA|few
TGTGCCTGGAGGGACCGGGACCCAGACTACGAGCAGTACTTC
CAWRDRDPDYEQYF
>TRBJ2-1|TRBV7-2|TRBD2|NA
TGTGCCAGCAGCGTGACTAGCGGCTCCTACAATGAGCAGTTCTTC
CASSVTSGSYNEQFF
>TRBJ2-7|TRBV29-1|NA|NA
TGCAGCGTTGGGGCGACAAGCTACGAGCAGTACTTC
CSVGATSYEQYF
>TRBJ2-5|TRBV12-3/TRBV12-4|TRBD1|many
TGTGCCAGCAGTTTAGTCGGGGACAGGGGGCAAGAGACCCAGTACTTC
CASSLVGDRGQETQYF
>TRBJ1-4|TRBV5-6|TRBD1|few
TGTGCCAGCAGCAAGATCGGCAGGGGGCGAACTAATGAAAAACTGTTTTTT
CASSKIGRGRTNEKLFF
>TRBJ2-5|TRBV20-1|TRBD2|NA
TGCAGTGCCCTTCCCTGGGAGCGCTCGGGAGGGGAGCAGTACTTC
CSALPWERSGGEQYF
>TRBJ2-1|TRBV7-2|NA|NA
TGTGCCAGCAGCTTAGAGGCGTCTTTCTCCTACAATGAGCAGTTCTTC
CASSLEASFSYNEQFF